These T cell receptor beta chains were read from a single sample in a study of early T cells in non-severe SARS-CoV-2 infection. TCRdb analysed the 5' RACE reads with MiXCR anew, one entry per CDR3 protein. The sample lists more than 60,000 distinct CDR3 sequences; around 13% were seen once. The specimen sequenced was whole blood. These receptors were taken from an adult who was a healthcare worker with PCR-confirmed SARS-CoV-2 infection or an uninfected control (not recorded which). CDR3s include the opening cysteine and the closing phenylalanine or tryptophan. The D gene is left open where the match is weak. Part of the rows lack a size; the others show once, few, many or a class for expanded clones.

d_gene: NA
j_gene: TRBJ1-4
abundance: NA
v_gene: TRBV27
CDR3nt: TGTGCCAGCAGTTTATTGGGTCTGGAGGAAAAACTGTTTTTT
CDR3aa: CASSLLGLEEKLFF

d_gene: NA
j_gene: TRBJ2-6
abundance: NA
v_gene: TRBV2
CDR3nt: TGTGCCAGCAGTAAACAGAGCTTCTCTGGGGCCAACGTCCTGACTTTC
CDR3aa: CASSKQSFSGANVLTF

d_gene: NA
j_gene: TRBJ2-1
abundance: many
v_gene: TRBV28
CDR3nt: TGTGCCAGCACCTTAAGGGGGGTCCCCAATGAGCAGTTCTTC
CDR3aa: CASTLRGVPNEQFF

d_gene: NA
j_gene: TRBJ1-4
abundance: few
v_gene: TRBV28
CDR3nt: TGTGCCAGCAGTCCACCTCGGGGGAACAAACTGTTTTTT
CDR3aa: CASSPPRGNKLFF

d_gene: NA
j_gene: TRBJ1-5
abundance: many
v_gene: TRBV7-6
CDR3nt: TGTGCCAGCAGCTTAGGGACCCGGCAGCCCCAGCATTTT
CDR3aa: CASSLGTRQPQHF

d_gene: NA
j_gene: TRBJ2-6
abundance: NA
v_gene: TRBV19
CDR3nt: TGTGCCAGTAGTCCCGACGGTCCCGGGGCCAACGTCCTGACTTTC
CDR3aa: CASSPDGPGANVLTF

d_gene: NA
j_gene: TRBJ1-1
abundance: NA
v_gene: TRBV10-3
CDR3nt: TGTGCCATCAGTGAGTCATGGGTGAACACTGAAGCTTTCTTT
CDR3aa: CAISESWVNTEAFF

d_gene: NA
j_gene: TRBJ2-7
abundance: few
v_gene: TRBV6-5
CDR3nt: TGTGCCAGCAGCTACCGACATAGGCCGCCGTACGAGCAGTACTTC
CDR3aa: CASSYRHRPPYEQYF

d_gene: TRBD2
j_gene: TRBJ2-1
abundance: few
v_gene: TRBV18
CDR3nt: TGTGCCAGCTCACCACGGCGGGAGGGCAATGAGCAGTTCTTC
CDR3aa: CASSPRREGNEQFF

d_gene: TRBD2
j_gene: TRBJ2-5
abundance: NA
v_gene: TRBV5-1
CDR3nt: TGCGCCAGCAGCTTGCAAGGGAGGGGACCCGCGGTGGAGACCCAGTACTTC
CDR3aa: CASSLQGRGPAVETQYF

d_gene: NA
j_gene: TRBJ2-7
abundance: NA
v_gene: TRBV7-6
CDR3nt: TGTGCCAGCAGCCCCCTAACGGGACTTTCTATGGAGCAGTACTTC
CDR3aa: CASSPLTGLSMEQYF

d_gene: NA
j_gene: TRBJ2-1
abundance: few
v_gene: TRBV12-3/TRBV12-4
CDR3nt: TGTGCCAGCAGGACCTGGGGGAGCTCCTACAATGAGCAGTTCTTC
CDR3aa: CASRTWGSSYNEQFF

d_gene: NA
j_gene: TRBJ1-2
abundance: NA
v_gene: TRBV28
CDR3nt: TGTGCCAGCAGTTTGGGGCCAAGGTCCTATGGCTACACCTTC
CDR3aa: CASSLGPRSYGYTF

d_gene: NA
j_gene: TRBJ2-3
abundance: NA
v_gene: TRBV5-6
CDR3nt: TGTGCCAGCAGCCAGGACATTTCAGTGCAGTATTTT
CDR3aa: CASSQDISVQYF

d_gene: NA
j_gene: TRBJ1-1
abundance: medium-sized
v_gene: TRBV4-1
CDR3nt: TGCGCCAGCAGCACCGTCCTTGAAGCTTTCTTT
CDR3aa: CASSTVLEAFF

d_gene: NA
j_gene: TRBJ1-2
abundance: few
v_gene: TRBV29-1
CDR3nt: TGCAGCGTCGGGGGAGATGGCTACACCTTC
CDR3aa: CSVGGDGYTF

d_gene: NA
j_gene: TRBJ2-5
abundance: NA
v_gene: TRBV29-1
CDR3nt: TGCAGCGTCCCCGACCCTGCCCAAGAGACCCAGTACTTC
CDR3aa: CSVPDPAQETQYF

d_gene: NA
j_gene: TRBJ2-1
abundance: many
v_gene: TRBV20-1
CDR3nt: TGCAGTGCGCGGGACTTTAATTTCCGCTCCTACAATGAGCAGTTCTTC
CDR3aa: CSARDFNFRSYNEQFF

d_gene: NA
j_gene: TRBJ1-3
abundance: few
v_gene: TRBV16
CDR3nt: TGTGCCAGCAGCCAATCCGGAAACCCATCTGGAAACACCATATATTTT
CDR3aa: CASSQSGNPSGNTIYF

d_gene: NA
j_gene: TRBJ1-5
abundance: once
v_gene: TRBV20-1
CDR3nt: TGCAGTGCTAGTCCAGTTCGGGCCGGCAATCAGCCCCAGCATTTT
CDR3aa: CSASPVRAGNQPQHF

d_gene: NA
j_gene: TRBJ2-1
abundance: many
v_gene: TRBV9
CDR3nt: TGTGCCAGCAGCCCCCTGGGGGGTCTCGTGAATGAGCAGTTCTTC
CDR3aa: CASSPLGGLVNEQFF

d_gene: TRBD1
j_gene: TRBJ2-1
abundance: NA
v_gene: TRBV7-9
CDR3nt: TGTGCCAGCAGCTTAGGCACAGGGGGCTATGAGCAGTTCTTC
CDR3aa: CASSLGTGGYEQFF

d_gene: TRBD1
j_gene: TRBJ2-6
abundance: NA
v_gene: TRBV18
CDR3nt: TGTGCCAGCTCTCCGCGACAGGGGAACTCTGGGGCCAACGTCCTGACTTTC
CDR3aa: CASSPRQGNSGANVLTF

d_gene: TRBD1
j_gene: TRBJ1-1
abundance: few
v_gene: TRBV28
CDR3nt: TGTGCCAGCAGTTTAGTGTTAGGGGGCCAAACTGAAGCTTTCTTT
CDR3aa: CASSLVLGGQTEAFF

d_gene: NA
j_gene: TRBJ2-3
abundance: few
v_gene: TRBV9
CDR3nt: TGTGCCAGCAGCGTGGGGCGGGGACCCACAGATACGCAGTATTTT
CDR3aa: CASSVGRGPTDTQYF

d_gene: NA
j_gene: TRBJ2-7
abundance: NA
v_gene: TRBV25-1
CDR3nt: TGTGCCAGCGGACAGATTTACGAGCAGTACTTC
CDR3aa: CASGQIYEQYF

d_gene: NA
j_gene: TRBJ1-4
abundance: few
v_gene: TRBV6-2/TRBV6-3
CDR3nt: TGTGCCAGCTCTGACAGCTATAATGAAAAACTGTTTTTT
CDR3aa: CASSDSYNEKLFF

d_gene: NA
j_gene: TRBJ2-7
abundance: few
v_gene: TRBV7-6
CDR3nt: TGTGCCAGCAGCTTTACTAGGGGGGAGCAGTACTTC
CDR3aa: CASSFTRGEQYF